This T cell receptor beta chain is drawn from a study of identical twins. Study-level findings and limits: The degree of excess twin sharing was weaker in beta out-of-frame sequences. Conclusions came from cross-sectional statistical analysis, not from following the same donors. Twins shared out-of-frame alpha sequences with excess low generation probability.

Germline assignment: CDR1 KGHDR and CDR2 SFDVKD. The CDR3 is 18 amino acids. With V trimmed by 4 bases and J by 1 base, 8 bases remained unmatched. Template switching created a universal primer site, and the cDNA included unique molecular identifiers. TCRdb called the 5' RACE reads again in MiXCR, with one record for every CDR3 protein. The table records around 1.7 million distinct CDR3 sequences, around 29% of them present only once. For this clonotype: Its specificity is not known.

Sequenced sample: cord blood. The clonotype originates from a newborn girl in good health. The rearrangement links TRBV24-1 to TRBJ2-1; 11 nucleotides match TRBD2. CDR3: CATSDTRTSGQSYNEQFF. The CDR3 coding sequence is TGTGCCACCAGTGACACCCGGACTAGCGGGCAATCCTACAATGAGCAGTTCTTC.